This note documents a single T cell receptor (beta chain) sequence. The source of the sample is a study of blood T cell repertoires in COVID-19. With 2 bases clipped from V and 2 bases from J, the junction kept 7 bases outside the gene matches. The length of the CDR3 is 16 residues. CDR1 and CDR2 (germline): SGHAT, FQNNGV. TCRdb's table, derived via immunoSEQ multiplex PCR, lists solely in-frame clones and lacks some. The sample has approximately 220,000 clones; 88% are singletons. The TCR sequence derives from a woman in her 30s who had recovered from COVID-19. This chain joins TRBV11-2 and TRBJ2-7; 9 bases match TRBD1. The source material was PBMCs or T cells enriched from blood (not recorded which). Here the CDR3 DNA reads TGTGCCAGCAGCTTATTAGGCGGGACAGGGACCTACGAGCAGTACTTC. Translating it yields CASSLLGGTGTYEQYF.